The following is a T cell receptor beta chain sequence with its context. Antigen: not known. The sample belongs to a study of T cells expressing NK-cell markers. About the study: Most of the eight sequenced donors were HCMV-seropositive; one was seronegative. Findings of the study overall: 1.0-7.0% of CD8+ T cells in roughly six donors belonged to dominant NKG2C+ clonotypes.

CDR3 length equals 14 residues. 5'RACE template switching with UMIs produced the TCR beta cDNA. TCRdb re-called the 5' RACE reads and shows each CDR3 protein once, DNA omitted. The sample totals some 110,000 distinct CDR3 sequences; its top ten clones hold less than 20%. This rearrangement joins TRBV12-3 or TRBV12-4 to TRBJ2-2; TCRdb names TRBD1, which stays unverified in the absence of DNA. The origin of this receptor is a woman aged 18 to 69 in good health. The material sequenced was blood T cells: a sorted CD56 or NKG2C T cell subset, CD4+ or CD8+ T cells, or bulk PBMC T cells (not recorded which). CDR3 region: CASTLGGNTGELFF.